This note documents a single TCR beta chain sequence. This sample was included in a study of blood T cell repertoires in COVID-19. In the study overall: Researchers got acute and convalescent COVID-19 samples from the United States, Italy and Spain. PBMCs, B-cell-depleted T cells, or T cells provided the cDNA or gDNA that made up the material.

In the original workflow: Amplifying reference gene primers gave estimates of nucleated cell counts. TCRdb keeps only in-frame clones here, not all; method: immunoSEQ multiplex PCR. Clonal size and the V and J genes are those of that table, whereas D and trimming came from the DNA. The sample has approximately 400,000 clones, approximately 80% seen once. Sequencing was performed on peripheral blood. This clonotype originated in a human donor with acute or convalescent COVID-19. The donor label of this sample is uncertain.

CDR3 loop: CASSERQGQPQHF. The CDR3 bases are TGTGCCAGCAGTGAAAGACAGGGCCAGCCCCAGCATTTT. The chain recombines TRBV6-1 with TRBJ1-5; 7 nucleotides line up with TRBD1. The CDR3 runs 13 residues. Trimming cost V 2 bases and J 7 bases; bases outside gene matches: 2. Germline V gene data show CDR1 as MNHNS and CDR2 as SASEGT.